This TCR beta chain was documented in a study of radiation and T cells in renal cell carcinoma. Method: immunoSEQ multiplex PCR; TCRdb's copy keeps in-frame clones and lacks some. This repertoire shows 150,000 or so clones, about 87% found once; its top ten account for 4.1%. V gave up 3 bases and J gave up 6 bases; unmatched junction bases: 4. CDR1 is SEHNR and CDR2 is FQNEAQ in the germline V gene (reference sequence). The CDR3 is 13 residues long. As to time point: baseline pretreatment blood. Described treatment: 15 Gy SBRT to primary tumor, nephrectomy 4 weeks later. Source: blood, taken from a patient whose treatment included radiotherapy and nephrectomy. This sequence joins TRBV7-9 and TRBJ2-7; 8 bases are shared with TRBD1. The receptor comes from an older woman with renal cell carcinoma. The DNA of the CDR3 is TGTGCCAGCAGCTTTGGACAGGGATCCGAGCAGTACTTC. Residues: CASSFGQGSEQYF.